A selection of T cell receptor beta chains follows, all from one sample in a study of T cell responses to AZD1222 COVID-19 vaccine. Measured with immunoSEQ multiplex PCR; TCRdb has only the in-frame clones, and not every one. The data contain tens of thousands of clones, approximately 88% of them singletons. The sample consisted of peripheral blood, taken on day 0 of MenACWY control vaccination. All receptors derive from an adult in good health. Both conserved end residues are part of each CDR3. D genes are given only for firm matches. A clone size is listed for some rows: how often the clone was seen (once, few, many), or a class if it is expanded.

d_call	clone_size	v_call	j_call	cdr3_nt	cdr3_aa
-	-	TRBV6-5	TRBJ1-1	TGTGCCAGCAAGACTGTAGGGGTGGTTACTGAAGCTTTCTTT	CASKTVGVVTEAFF
TRBD1	-	TRBV6-5	TRBJ1-2	TGTGCCAGCAGCTTTGACAGGGGTAACTATGGCTACACCTTC	CASSFDRGNYGYTF
TRBD2	-	TRBV4-3	TRBJ2-1	TGCGCCAGCAGCCAAGTGTTCATTAGCGGGGCCCTCTCCTACAATGAGCAGTTCTTC	CASSQVFISGALSYNEQFF
TRBD1	-	TRBV9	TRBJ2-1	TGTGCCAGCAGCGTCGGGACAGCCTCCTACAATGAGCAGTTCTTC	CASSVGTASYNEQFF
TRBD2	-	TRBV6-2/TRBV6-3	TRBJ2-1	TGTGCCAGCAGTTACTTCCCTGCCAGCGGGGGGCCCAATGAGCAGTTCTTC	CASSYFPASGGPNEQFF
-	-	TRBV28	TRBJ1-2	TGTGCCAGCGGTACTCGGGGCTACACCTTC	CASGTRGYTF
TRBD1	-	TRBV11-3	TRBJ1-6	TGTGCCAGCAGCTTAAGGACAGGGGGCAACTTAAATTCACCCCTCCACTTT	CASSLRTGGNLNSPLHF
TRBD1	-	TRBV7-8	TRBJ1-2	TGTGCCAGCAGCTTATCCGGGACAGGGATTGGCTACACCTTC	CASSLSGTGIGYTF
-	-	TRBV6-5	TRBJ2-1	TGTGCCAGCAGCCTCCTCGACAGCTACAATGAGCAGTTCTTC	CASSLLDSYNEQFF
TRBD1	-	TRBV5-1	TRBJ2-6	TGCGCCAGCAGCTCCGGGACAGGGCTCGGGGCCAACGTCCTGACTTTC	CASSSGTGLGANVLTF
-	-	TRBV5-4	TRBJ2-1	TGTGCCAGCAGCTTATCCTACAATGAGCAGTTCTTC	CASSLSYNEQFF
-	-	TRBV7-6	TRBJ1-3	TGTGCCGTATCGGGGCTTACTGGAAACACCATATATTTT	CAVSGLTGNTIYF
TRBD1	-	TRBV6-2/TRBV6-3	TRBJ1-5	TGTGCCAGCAGTTCCGCAGGACAGGGTTATCAGCCCCAGCATTTT	CASSSAGQGYQPQHF
-	-	TRBV4-2	TRBJ1-5	TGTGCCAGCAGCCAAGCTCAGGGCGAAGCAGATCAGCCCCAGCATTTT	CASSQAQGEADQPQHF
-	once	TRBV7-2	TRBJ1-1	TGTGCCAGCAGCTTAGCCGCGGGTGGCACTGAAGCTTTCTTT	CASSLAAGGTEAFF
TRBD1	once	TRBV3-1/TRBV3-2	TRBJ2-1	TGTGCCAGCAGCCGATCAGGGGGCTATGAAAACAATGAGCAGTTCTTC	CASSRSGGYENNEQFF
-	-	TRBV7-2	TRBJ2-7	TGTGCCAGCAGCTTTTACGGTACCTACGAGCAGTACTTC	CASSFYGTYEQYF
-	-	TRBV2	TRBJ2-3	TGCGAGGTTAAGGGGGACTACACAGATACGCAGTATTTT	CEVKGDYTDTQYF
-	-	TRBV4-3	TRBJ2-5	TGCGCCAGCAGCCAAGACCCGGCAGGGTGGGAGACCCAGTACTTC	CASSQDPAGWETQYF
-	many	TRBV7-9	TRBJ2-6	TGTGCCAGCAGCCCCTGGAGCTCTGGGGCCAACGTCCTGACTTTC	CASSPWSSGANVLTF
-	-	TRBV7-2	TRBJ1-4	TGTGCCAGCAGCTTAAGAGGAAGGATGGGGGAAAAACTGTTTTTT	CASSLRGRMGEKLFF
-	once	TRBV7-2	TRBJ1-6	TGTGCCAGCAGCTTCGTGGCAGGAAGGGTTGTAAATTCACCCCTCCACTTT	CASSFVAGRVVNSPLHF
-	-	TRBV5-1	TRBJ1-2	TGCGCCAGCAGCCTGGATGGCAGGAACTATGGCTACACCTTC	CASSLDGRNYGYTF
-	-	TRBV5-5	TRBJ2-7	TGTGCCAGCAGCTTCCAACAGGGCTACGAGCAGTACTTC	CASSFQQGYEQYF
TRBD2	-	TRBV3-1/TRBV3-2	TRBJ2-1	TGTGCCAGCAGCCAAGATATTAGCGGGGGGCACTGCTCCTACAATGAGCAGTTCTTC	CASSQDISGGHCSYNEQFF
-	once	TRBV9	TRBJ2-7	TGTGCCAGCAGCGTAGTTGGAGACTCTTCCTACGAGCAGTACTTC	CASSVVGDSSYEQYF
-	-	TRBV3-1/TRBV3-2	TRBJ2-2	TGTGCCAGCAGCCAAGTCCCAAGTGGGGGGAACACCGGGGAGCTGTTTTTT	CASSQVPSGGNTGELFF
TRBD1	-	TRBV2	TRBJ1-2	TGTGCCAGCAGTCTGACAGGGTTAAAGGGTGATGGCTACACCTTC	CASSLTGLKGDGYTF
-	-	TRBV21-1	TRBJ1-6	TGTGCCAGCAGAGAACAAGGGGTATCTTATAATTCACCCCTCCACTTT	CASREQGVSYNSPLHF
TRBD2	-	TRBV5-1	TRBJ2-7	TGCGCCAGCAGCACGGGACTAGCTAGCTCCTACGAGCAGTACTTC	CASSTGLASSYEQYF
TRBD1	-	TRBV3-1/TRBV3-2	TRBJ2-1	TGTGCCAGCAGCCAAAGGGACAGGGTGAAGAATGAGCAGTTCTTC	CASSQRDRVKNEQFF
TRBD1	-	TRBV28	TRBJ1-2	TGTGCCAGCAGTTTTGCAGGGGGATATGGCTACACCTTC	CASSFAGGYGYTF
-	-	TRBV5-1	TRBJ1-2	TGCGCCAGCAGCTTGGGAGGGGGAGATGGCTACACCTTC	CASSLGGGDGYTF
-	-	TRBV29-1	TRBJ1-2	TGCAGCGTTAGGGTTGAGCAATCATCCGGACTTTACTACACCTTC	CSVRVEQSSGLYYTF
TRBD1	-	TRBV6-2/TRBV6-3	TRBJ2-1	TGTGCCAGCAGTTACTCGACAGGGAGCCTCAGCTCCTACAATGAGCAGTTCTTC	CASSYSTGSLSSYNEQFF
-	-	TRBV24-1	TRBJ2-1	TGTGCCACCAGTGAAAGCACCGGGACACGCTACAATGAGCAGTTCTTC	CATSESTGTRYNEQFF
-	-	TRBV28	TRBJ2-7	TGTGCCAGCAAGGAAGGGGGTCAGGCCTACGAGCAGTACTTC	CASKEGGQAYEQYF
TRBD1	-	TRBV7-9	TRBJ2-5	TGTGCCAGCGGACACAGGGGCCAAGAGACCCAGTACTTC	CASGHRGQETQYF
-	-	TRBV19	TRBJ1-6	TGTGCCAGTAGTATATCTGATTCACCCCTCCACTTT	CASSISDSPLHF
-	-	TRBV6-6	TRBJ1-6	TGTGCCAGCAGTGCGGGGGTAAGGAATTCACCCCTCCACTTT	CASSAGVRNSPLHF
-	-	TRBV2	TRBJ1-3	TGTGCCAGCAGTGATGCTTCACGGGCAGATCTTGGAAACACCATATATTTT	CASSDASRADLGNTIYF
-	-	TRBV5-4	TRBJ2-3	TGTGCCAGCAGCGAGGGACCTTCCACAGATACGCAGTATTTT	CASSEGPSTDTQYF
-	-	TRBV4-1	TRBJ1-6	TGCGCCAGCAGCCAAACCGAGCGGACAGTTAATTCACCCCTCCACTTT	CASSQTERTVNSPLHF
-	-	TRBV3-1/TRBV3-2	TRBJ1-1	TGTGCCAGCAGCCAAGGCTTGGGGCGCACTGAAGCTTTCTTT	CASSQGLGRTEAFF
TRBD2	-	TRBV9	TRBJ2-3	TGTGCCAGCAGCGTGGCCCCTGGGGGGGTAGATACGCAGTATTTT	CASSVAPGGVDTQYF
TRBD1	-	TRBV15	TRBJ2-3	TGTGCCACCAGCAGAGTCGGACAGGGCACAGATACGCAGTATTTT	CATSRVGQGTDTQYF
TRBD1	few	TRBV7-2	TRBJ2-7	TGTGCCAGCAGCGCAATCTCCGGGACAGGGGGCGAGCAGTACTTC	CASSAISGTGGEQYF
TRBD1	few	TRBV5-8	TRBJ2-6	TGTGCCAGCAGCTTGGGGACAGGGGTAACTGGGGCCAACGTCCTGACTTTC	CASSLGTGVTGANVLTF
TRBD2	-	TRBV28	TRBJ2-1	TGTGCCAGCAGTTCTAGCGGGGGGGCCTCGGGTGAGCAGTTCTTC	CASSSSGGASGEQFF
TRBD2	-	TRBV6-6	TRBJ2-7	TGTGCCAGCAGTTACCCGGGGGGGAGGCCCTACGAGCAGTACTTC	CASSYPGGRPYEQYF
-	-	TRBV5-4	TRBJ1-3	TGTGCCAGCAGCCCGGAGGTGAAAGACTCTGGAAACACCATATATTTT	CASSPEVKDSGNTIYF
-	-	TRBV7-9	TRBJ2-3	TGTGCCAGCAGCTTCGGCAGGTACACAGATACGCAGTATTTT	CASSFGRYTDTQYF
TRBD2	-	TRBV3-1/TRBV3-2	TRBJ2-5	TGTGCCAGCAGCCCCGAGGGGAGCGGGGGCGGGACCCAGTACTTC	CASSPEGSGGGTQYF